This is a list of T cell receptor beta chains from one sample in a study of blood T cell repertoires in COVID-19. Produced via immunoSEQ multiplex PCR; TCRdb's table is partial and in-frame only. The sample holds about 170,000 clones, 65% to 85% seen once. The source material was peripheral blood. The source is a woman aged 55-75 years with acute or convalescent COVID-19. Both conserved end residues are trimmed from each CDR3. Fields, in order: V gene, CDR3 protein.

V: TRBV3-1/TRBV3-2
CDR3: ASSQGSRTGTTGELF

V: TRBV19
CDR3: ASSILATGAGNTIY

V: TRBV5-1
CDR3: ASSLAGFTEAF

V: TRBV6-2/TRBV6-3
CDR3: ASSPDRTHNQPQH

V: TRBV6-5
CDR3: ASSQQGGHTEAF

V: TRBV14
CDR3: ASSQEGTLIGYT

V: TRBV6-1
CDR3: ASSEVGTPPGELF

V: TRBV19
CDR3: ASNRDRGNYGYT

V: TRBV14
CDR3: ASSQDLDRGH

V: TRBV4-2
CDR3: ASSQDRQGYTGELF

V: TRBV7-2
CDR3: ASSLNGFNTEAF

V: TRBV27
CDR3: ASSSRGKGGYT

V: TRBV7-9
CDR3: ASTSQGKNQPQH

V: TRBV28
CDR3: ASGDRSNQPQH

V: TRBV18
CDR3: ASSPLGAGRSYNEQF

V: TRBV6-5
CDR3: ASRAGTSGEIEQY

V: TRBV7-6
CDR3: ASSPGGYTEAF

V: TRBV10-3
CDR3: AITKRTGYEQY

V: TRBV7-2
CDR3: ASSLGRNPTIY

V: TRBV28
CDR3: ASSLGEGYQETQY

V: TRBV10-1
CDR3: ASSESRGGGTDTQY

V: TRBV6-6
CDR3: ASSLHTGELF

V: TRBV6-5
CDR3: ASRTGRFYGYT

V: TRBV2
CDR3: ASSGGVVKNEQF

V: TRBV7-7
CDR3: ASSPGQSSGNTIY

V: TRBV6-5
CDR3: ASSYSGPGTPLH

V: TRBV7-2
CDR3: ASSLGEGPYGYT

V: TRBV6-2/TRBV6-3
CDR3: ASSLPGWAEAF

V: TRBV28
CDR3: ASYSRYEQY

V: TRBV5-4
CDR3: ASSSRDRRYEQY

V: TRBV6-2/TRBV6-3
CDR3: ASSRHRDFNTGELF

V: TRBV6-2/TRBV6-3
CDR3: ASSYGTSGGPWLIYEQF

V: TRBV5-6
CDR3: ASSLAGLWGHGDTQY

V: TRBV9
CDR3: ASSIVTDYGYT

V: TRBV10-2
CDR3: ASSVGQGAKAF

V: TRBV20-1
CDR3: SANKNTEAF

V: TRBV5-1
CDR3: ASAITRF

V: TRBV4-2
CDR3: ASSQVIGRQYEQY

V: TRBV30
CDR3: AWSAWTGERPLH